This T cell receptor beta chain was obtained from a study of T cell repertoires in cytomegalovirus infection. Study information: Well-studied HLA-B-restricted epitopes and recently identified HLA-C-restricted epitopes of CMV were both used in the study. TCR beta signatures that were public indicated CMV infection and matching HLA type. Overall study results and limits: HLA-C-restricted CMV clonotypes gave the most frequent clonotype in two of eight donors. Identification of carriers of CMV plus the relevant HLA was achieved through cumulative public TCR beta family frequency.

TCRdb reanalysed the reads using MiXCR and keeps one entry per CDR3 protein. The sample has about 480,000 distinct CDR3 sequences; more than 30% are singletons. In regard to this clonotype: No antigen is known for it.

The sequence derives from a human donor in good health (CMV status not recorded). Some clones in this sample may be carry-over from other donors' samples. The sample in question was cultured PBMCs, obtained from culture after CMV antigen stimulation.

The CDR3 reads CASSQDFGGGSDEQFF. In nucleotides, the CDR3 is TGCGCCAGCAGCCAAGATTTTGGGGGGGGGAGCGATGAGCAGTTCTTC. The chain joins TRBV4-1 to TRBJ2-1; 7 bases line up with TRBD2. CDR3 length equals 16 residues. J was trimmed by 8 bases and V by 0 bases; bases with no gene match: 10. Germline CDR1 is MGHRA and CDR2 is YSYEKL.